A single sample gave rise to the 21 T cell receptor beta chains below, sequenced in a study of T-cell reconstitution after alpha-beta-depleted transplantation in children. Unique molecular identifiers were used to barcode this TCRbeta library. TCRdb reprocessed the PCR reads via MiXCR and lists one record per CDR3 protein. The data show 250,000 to 400,000 distinct CDR3 sequences, around 25% seen once. This material consisted of PBMCs, mostly from graft donor cells, taken 180 days after TCRalphabeta/CD19-depleted stem cell transplant. These receptors all stem from a male patient aged 5 to 17 who had a stem cell transplant for acute lymphoblastic leukemia, so the T cells may come from the graft donor.

The chain carries TRBV12-3 or TRBV12-4 and TRBJ1-1; TRBD1 might be the D (5 bases). Trimming removed 3 bases at V and 5 bases at J, with 16 bases between. This CDR3 contains 15 residues. For the CDR3, the DNA is TGTGCCAGCAGTTTCGGTCAGGGAAGAGGAACTGAAGCTTTCTTT. This translates into CASSFGQGRGTEAFF.

This clonotype was detected once. The J gene is TRBJ2-1, the V gene TRBV4-1; D gene unclear. With 5 bases removed from V and 7 bases from J, the gap between germline ends came to 9 bases. This CDR3 is built from 12 residues. Germline lookup yields CDR1 MGHRA and CDR2 YSYEKL. For the CDR3, the DNA is TGCGCCAGCAGCACCCGACGGAATGAGCAGTTCTTC. It specifies CASSTRRNEQFF.

This clonotype was seen a single time. The CDR3 region is CASSLWRIEGHTEAFF. Written as DNA, the CDR3 is TGCGCCAGCAGCCTATGGAGAATAGAGGGGCACACTGAAGCTTTCTTT. The chain recombines TRBV5-1 with TRBJ1-1, with D perhaps TRBD1 (5 bases). The germline V gene has CDR1 SGHRS and CDR2 YFSETQ. The ends were cut back, 4 bases at V and 3 bases at J, with 19 bases in the middle. The CDR3 loop spans 16 amino acids.

This chain links TRBV6-5 with TRBJ1-1; weak D call: TRBD1 (5 bases). The CDR3 has 12 amino acids. Trimming shortened V by 2 bases and J by 9 bases, and 10 bases separated the two germline ends. The germline V gene encodes CDR1 MNHEY and CDR2 SVGAGI. CDR3 nucleotides: TGTGCCAGCAGTTACAGGGGAACTAAAGCTTTCTTT. Protein sequence: CASSYRGTKAFF.

The V and J genes are TRBV3-1 and TRBJ1-5, with TRBD1 as a possible D gene (6 bases). V shed 0 bases and J shed 2 bases, with 14 bases lying between them. Per germline, CDR1 LGHDT and CDR2 YNNKEL (reference sequence). The CDR3 runs 17 residues. The CDR3, as DNA: TGTGCCAGCAGCCAAGATTGGGGGGGCCTAGGCAATCAGCCCCAGCATTTT. Protein sequence: CASSQDWGGLGNQPQHF.

The table lists this clonotype with a few counts. This chain links TRBV5-1 with TRBJ1-1; unclear D gene. V was trimmed by 5 bases and J by 3 bases, leaving 11 bases between them. CDR3 length: 13 amino acids. Germline CDR1 reads SGHRS; CDR2 reads YFSETQ. CDR3 in DNA: TGCGCCAGCAGGGCGGGGATCCACACTGAAGCTTTCTTT. The encoded protein is CASRAGIHTEAFF.

This clonotype was found a few times. The gene calls are TRBV10-3 and TRBJ2-7; possibly TRBD1 for D (6 bases). CDR1 and CDR2 from the germline V gene are ENHRY and SYGVKD. This CDR3 spans 14 amino acids. The V gene lost 2 bases and the J gene lost 2 bases, with 10 bases spanning the gap. The CDR3 nucleotides are TGTGCCATCAGTGAGGTCAGGGGAACCTACGAGCAGTACTTC. Amino acids: CAISEVRGTYEQYF.

This clonotype has at least ten counts. V gene TRBV5-4 combines with J gene TRBJ2-1; maybe TRBD2 (6 bases). Trimming left V 4 bases short and J 10 bases short, with 12 bases between. Germline V gene data show CDR1 as SGHNT and CDR2 as YYREEE (reference sequence). The CDR3 extends over 12 amino acids. CDR3 in amino acids: CASSPTAGEQFF. The CDR3 DNA reads TGTGCCAGCAGCCCCACGGCGGGGGAGCAGTTCTTC.

The chain is built from TRBV15 and TRBJ2-7; D tentatively fits TRBD1 or TRBD2 (5 bases each). Germline CDR1 LNHNV, CDR2 YYDKDF (reference sequence). V lost 1 base and J lost 7, with 11 bases in between. This CDR3 has 13 amino acids. The CDR3 sequence is CATSRGGILEQYF. The CDR3 DNA reads as TGTGCCACCAGCAGAGGGGGGATTTTGGAGCAGTACTTC.

The chain couples TRBV9 to TRBJ2-1; D gene ambiguous. Germline V gene data show CDR1 as SGDLS and CDR2 as YYNGEE. CDR3 length: 14 residues. With 7 bases removed from V and 6 bases from J, the gap between germline ends came to 17 bases. CDR3 sequence: CASGDPGFGNEQFF. The CDR3 DNA sequence: TGTGCCAGCGGTGATCCGGGCTTTGGCAATGAGCAGTTCTTC.

J is TRBJ2-1 and V is TRBV15; 11 nucleotides match TRBD2. J gave up 9 bases and V 2 bases, and 15 bases lay outside the gene matches. The CDR3 has 18 amino acids. The V gene's germline CDR1 is LNHNV and CDR2 YYDKDF (reference sequence). The CDR3 region is CATSRYSGRARLGGEQFF. Here the CDR3 DNA reads TGTGCCACCAGCAGATATAGCGGGAGGGCCCGTTTGGGTGGTGAGCAGTTCTTC.

This clonotype was counted only a few times. V usage is TRBV12-3 or TRBV12-4 and J usage is TRBJ2-2; D is ambiguous. V lost 2 bases to trimming and J lost 6 bases, with 4 bases between them. The CDR3 runs to 12 residues. The CDR3 DNA follows: TGTGCCAGCAGTTTAACCGCCGGGGAGCTGTTTTTT. Translating it yields CASSLTAGELFF.

This clonotype was seen more than once but under ten times. The rearrangement joins TRBV7-9 to TRBJ2-7; no clear D gene. V was pared by 1 base and J by 0 bases, with 7 bases between. From germline, CDR1 is SEHNR and CDR2 FQNEAQ (reference sequence). CDR3 length equals 14 residues. CDR3 in DNA: TGTGCCAGCAGCTTAGGGGTTAACTCCTACGAGCAGTACTTC. Its protein is CASSLGVNSYEQYF.

The V and J genes are TRBV9 and TRBJ2-6; D is unresolved. This CDR3 comprises 14 residues. V shed 4 bases and J shed 10 bases, with 15 bases lying between them. CDR1 is SGDLS and CDR2 is YYNGEE in the germline V gene. CDR3: CASSPSALLNVLTF. Here the CDR3 DNA reads TGTGCCAGCAGCCCGTCGGCACTTTTAAACGTCCTGACTTTC. Full variable domain (rest looked up from reference TRBV9 and TRBJ2-6): DSGVTQTPKHLITATGQRVTLRCSPRSGDLSVYWYQQSLDQGLQFLIQYYNGEERAKGNILERFSAQQFPDLHSELNLSSLELGDSALYFCASSPSALLNVLTFGAGSRLTVL.

This clonotype was observed many times. V usage is TRBV5-1 and J usage is TRBJ2-5; TRBD2 aligns across 11 bases. J gave up 2 bases and V 2 bases, and 5 bases lay outside the gene matches. The CDR3 spans 16 residues. Germline CDR1 is SGHRS and CDR2 is YFSETQ. The chain's CDR3 is CASSLPGLAVQETQYF. The CDR3 DNA reads as TGCGCCAGCAGCTTACCGGGACTAGCGGTTCAAGAGACCCAGTACTTC.

This clonotype occurred once. V and J are TRBV3-1 and TRBJ2-1; 10 nucleotides agree with TRBD2. Losses at the gene ends were 3 bases for V and 12 bases for J; bases not matched to a gene: 11. Germline-derived CDR1 and CDR2 are LGHDT and YNNKEL (reference sequence). CDR3 size: 15 residues. The CDR3 DNA sequence: TGTGCCAGCAGCCATCACTCTAGCGGGAGAAGGGTGCAGTTCTTC. Translation gives CASSHHSSGRRVQFF.

The J gene is TRBJ1-2, the V gene TRBV5-1; a possible D gene is TRBD1 (5 bases). The CDR3 loop spans 15 amino acids. The V end was cut by 4 bases, the J end by 0 bases, with 13 bases between. Germline CDR1 SGHRS, CDR2 YFSETQ. The CDR3 loop is CASSPRQSANYGYTF. CDR3 nucleotide sequence: TGCGCCAGCAGCCCCCGACAGAGCGCTAACTATGGCTACACCTTC.

The chain is built from TRBV10-2 and TRBJ1-2, with D unclear. Germline-derived CDR1 and CDR2 are WSHSY and SAAADI. Trimming cost V 4 bases and J 7 bases, with 7 bases left between them. The CDR3 length is 11 residues. The CDR3 loop reads CASSGTSGYTF. Written as DNA, the CDR3 is TGCGCCAGCAGTGGGACCTCTGGCTACACCTTC.

The chain employs TRBV6-1 and TRBJ1-3; TRBD1 agrees at 7 bases. With 8 bases clipped from V and 0 bases from J, the junction kept 13 bases outside the gene matches. The CDR3 spans 17 residues. The germline CDR1 and CDR2 sequences are MNHNS and SASEGT. The CDR3: CASGTGQLLTSGNTIYF. The CDR3 nucleotides are TGTGCCAGCGGGACGGGACAGTTACTGACCTCTGGAAACACCATATATTTT.

This sequence joins TRBV27 and TRBJ2-7; 8 bases map to TRBD2. This CDR3 comprises 15 residues. V was clipped by 5 bases and J by 2 bases; unmatched bases: 8. Per germline, CDR1 MNHEY and CDR2 SMNVEV (reference sequence). The CDR3 sequence: CASSHGAGETYEQYF. CDR3 nucleotide sequence: TGTGCCAGCAGTCACGGAGCGGGAGAGACCTACGAGCAGTACTTC.

This clonotype came up a few times. CDR3 loop: CASSLWPSTTDTQYF. CDR3 nucleotides: TGTGCCAGCAGCTTGTGGCCCTCAACCACAGATACGCAGTATTTT. The gene calls are TRBV11-2 and TRBJ2-3, with unresolved D. The CDR3 is 15 residues long. V was shortened by 3 bases and J by 2 bases, with 12 bases between the two germline ends. CDR1 is SGHAT and CDR2 is FQNNGV in the germline V gene.